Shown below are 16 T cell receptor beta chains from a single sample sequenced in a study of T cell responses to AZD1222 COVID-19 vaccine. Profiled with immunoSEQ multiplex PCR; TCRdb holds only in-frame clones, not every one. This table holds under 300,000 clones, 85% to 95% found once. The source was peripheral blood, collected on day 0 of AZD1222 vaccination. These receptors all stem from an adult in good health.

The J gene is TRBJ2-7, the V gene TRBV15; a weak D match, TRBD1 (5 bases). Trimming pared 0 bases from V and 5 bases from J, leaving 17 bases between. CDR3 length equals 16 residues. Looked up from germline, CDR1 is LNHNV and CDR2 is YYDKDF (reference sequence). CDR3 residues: CATSRDMSRGQNEQYF. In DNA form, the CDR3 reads TGTGCCACCAGCAGAGATATGAGTAGGGGCCAAAACGAGCAGTACTTC.

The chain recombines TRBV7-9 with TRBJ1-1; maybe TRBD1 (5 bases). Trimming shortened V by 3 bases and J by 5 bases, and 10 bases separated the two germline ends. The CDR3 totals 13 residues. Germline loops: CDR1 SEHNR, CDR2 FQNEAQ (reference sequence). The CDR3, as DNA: TGTGCCAGCAGCTTTACGGGGGGGACTGAAGCTTTCTTT. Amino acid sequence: CASSFTGGTEAFF.

The CDR3 region has the DNA TGTGCCAGCAGCCCCGCTAGGAACTATGGCTACACCTTC. Translating gives CASSPARNYGYTF. V usage is TRBV7-2 and J usage is TRBJ1-2; no definite D call. The CDR3 runs 13 residues. Germline assignment: CDR1 SGHTA and CDR2 FQGNSA. Trimming shortened V by 5 bases and J by 2 bases, and 9 bases separated the two germline ends. The full variable domain, rest sourced from reference TRBV7-2 and TRBJ1-2, is GAGVSQSPSNKVTEKGKDVELRCDPISGHTALYWYRQSLGQGLEFLIYFQGNSAPDKSGLPSDRFSAERTGGSVSTLTIQRTQQEDSAVYLCASSPARNYGYTFGSGTRLTVV.

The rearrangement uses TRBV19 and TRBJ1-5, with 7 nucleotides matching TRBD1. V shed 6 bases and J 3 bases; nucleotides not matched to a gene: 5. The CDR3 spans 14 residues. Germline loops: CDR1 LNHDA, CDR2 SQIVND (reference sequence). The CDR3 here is CASRPGTVNQPQHF. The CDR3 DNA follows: TGTGCCAGTAGGCCCGGGACAGTCAATCAGCCCCAGCATTTT.

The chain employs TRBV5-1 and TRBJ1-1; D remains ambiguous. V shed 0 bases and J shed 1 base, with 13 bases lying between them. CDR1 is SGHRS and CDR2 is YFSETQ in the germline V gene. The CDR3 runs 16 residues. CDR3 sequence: CASSLVGGLTNTEAFF. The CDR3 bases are TGCGCCAGCAGCTTGGTGGGCGGCCTCACGAACACTGAAGCTTTCTTT.

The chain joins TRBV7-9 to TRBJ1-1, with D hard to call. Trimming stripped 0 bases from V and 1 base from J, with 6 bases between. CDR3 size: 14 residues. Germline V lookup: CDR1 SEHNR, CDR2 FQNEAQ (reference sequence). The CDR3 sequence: CASSLAWGNTEAFF. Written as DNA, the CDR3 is TGTGCCAGCAGCTTAGCTTGGGGGAACACTGAAGCTTTCTTT.

The CDR3 bases are TGTGCCAGCAGCTTAATTCCAAGCGTGAGCGAGCAGTACTTC. This codes for CASSLIPSVSEQYF. The gene calls are TRBV7-3 and TRBJ2-7; D call uncertain. The CDR3 extends over 14 amino acids. The germline gives CDR1 SGHTA, CDR2 FQGTGA. V was pared by 1 base and J by 6 bases, with 13 bases between.

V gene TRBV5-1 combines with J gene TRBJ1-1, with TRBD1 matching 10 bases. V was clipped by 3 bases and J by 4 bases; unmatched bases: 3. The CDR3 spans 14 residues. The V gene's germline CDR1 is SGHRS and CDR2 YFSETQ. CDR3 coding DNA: TGCGCCAGCAGCTATGGGACAGGGGCCACTGAAGCTTTCTTT. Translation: CASSYGTGATEAFF.

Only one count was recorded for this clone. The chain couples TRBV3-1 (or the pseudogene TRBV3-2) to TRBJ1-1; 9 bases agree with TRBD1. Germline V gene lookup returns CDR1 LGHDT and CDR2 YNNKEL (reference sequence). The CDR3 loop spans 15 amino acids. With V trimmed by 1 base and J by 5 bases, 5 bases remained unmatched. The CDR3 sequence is CASSQGPQGATEAFF. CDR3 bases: TGTGCCAGCAGCCAAGGGCCACAGGGGGCGACTGAAGCTTTCTTT.

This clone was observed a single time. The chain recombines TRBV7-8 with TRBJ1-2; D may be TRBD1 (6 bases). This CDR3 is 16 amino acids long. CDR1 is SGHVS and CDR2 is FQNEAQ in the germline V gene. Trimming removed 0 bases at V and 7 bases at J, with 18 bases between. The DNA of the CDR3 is TGTGCCAGCAGCTTAGCTCAAACAGGGTCAGCTCGTGGCTACACCTTC. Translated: CASSLAQTGSARGYTF.

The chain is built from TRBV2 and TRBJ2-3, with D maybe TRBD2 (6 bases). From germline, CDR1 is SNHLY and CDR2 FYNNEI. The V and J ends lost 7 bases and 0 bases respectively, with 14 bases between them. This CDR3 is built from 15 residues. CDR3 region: CASNTLADSTDTQYF. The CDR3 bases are TGTGCCAGCAATACCTTAGCGGACAGCACAGATACGCAGTATTTT.

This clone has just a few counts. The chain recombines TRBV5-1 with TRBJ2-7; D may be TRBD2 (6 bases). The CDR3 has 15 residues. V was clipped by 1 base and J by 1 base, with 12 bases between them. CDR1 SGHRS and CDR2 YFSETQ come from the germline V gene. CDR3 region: CASSLMAGPSYEQYF. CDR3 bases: TGCGCCAGCAGCTTGATGGCGGGACCTTCCTACGAGCAGTACTTC.

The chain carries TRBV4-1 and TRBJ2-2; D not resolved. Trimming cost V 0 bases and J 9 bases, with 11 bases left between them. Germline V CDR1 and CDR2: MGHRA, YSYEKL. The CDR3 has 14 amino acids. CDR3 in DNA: TGCGCCAGCAGCCAAGATTGGGGTCCCAGGGAGCTGTTTTTT. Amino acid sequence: CASSQDWGPRELFF.

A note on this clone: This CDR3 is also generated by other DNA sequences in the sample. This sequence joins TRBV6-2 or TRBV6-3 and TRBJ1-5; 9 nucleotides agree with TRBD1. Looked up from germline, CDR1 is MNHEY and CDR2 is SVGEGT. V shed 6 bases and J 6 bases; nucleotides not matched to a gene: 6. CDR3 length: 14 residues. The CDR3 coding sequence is TGTGCCAGCAGCTCAACAGGGGGCCGTCAGCCCCAGCATTTT. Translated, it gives CASSSTGGRQPQHF.

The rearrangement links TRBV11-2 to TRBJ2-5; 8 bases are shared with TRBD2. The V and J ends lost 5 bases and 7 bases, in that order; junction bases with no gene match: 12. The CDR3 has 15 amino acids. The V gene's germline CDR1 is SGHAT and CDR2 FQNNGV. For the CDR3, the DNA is TGTGCCAGCAGCCCAGGAGGGGGTCGGGAGGGGACCCAGTACTTC. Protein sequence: CASSPGGGREGTQYF.

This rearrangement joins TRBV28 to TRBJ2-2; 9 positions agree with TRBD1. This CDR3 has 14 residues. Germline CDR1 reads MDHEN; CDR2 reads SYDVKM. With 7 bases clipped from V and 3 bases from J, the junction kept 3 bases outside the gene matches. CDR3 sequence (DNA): TGTGCCAGCAAGGGGACAGGGCACACCGGGGAGCTGTTTTTT. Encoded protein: CASKGTGHTGELFF. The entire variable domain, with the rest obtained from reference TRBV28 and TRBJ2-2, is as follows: DVKVTQSSRYLVKRTGEKVFLECVQDMDHENMFWYRQDPGLGLRLIYFSYDVKMKEKGDIPEGYSVSREKKERFSLILESASTNQTSMYLCASKGTGHTGELFFGEGSRLTVL.